This T cell receptor (beta chain) was identified during a study of blood T cell repertoires in COVID-19. CDR1 is KGHDR and CDR2 is SFDVKD in the germline V gene. Deletions cut 4 bases from V and 4 bases from J, with 9 bases between. The CDR3 extends over 14 amino acids. Measured with immunoSEQ multiplex PCR; TCRdb has only the in-frame clones, and not every one. The repertoire holds approximately 100,000 clones, with around 80% as singletons. The chain carries TRBV24-1 and TRBJ1-4, with a tentative D call TRBD1 (6 bases). The sequence was collected from a man in his 70s with active or convalescent COVID-19. Sequencing input: peripheral blood. As DNA, the CDR3 is TGTGCCACCAGTGACGGGACAAGTAATGAAAAACTGTTTTTT. It yields the protein CATSDGTSNEKLFF.